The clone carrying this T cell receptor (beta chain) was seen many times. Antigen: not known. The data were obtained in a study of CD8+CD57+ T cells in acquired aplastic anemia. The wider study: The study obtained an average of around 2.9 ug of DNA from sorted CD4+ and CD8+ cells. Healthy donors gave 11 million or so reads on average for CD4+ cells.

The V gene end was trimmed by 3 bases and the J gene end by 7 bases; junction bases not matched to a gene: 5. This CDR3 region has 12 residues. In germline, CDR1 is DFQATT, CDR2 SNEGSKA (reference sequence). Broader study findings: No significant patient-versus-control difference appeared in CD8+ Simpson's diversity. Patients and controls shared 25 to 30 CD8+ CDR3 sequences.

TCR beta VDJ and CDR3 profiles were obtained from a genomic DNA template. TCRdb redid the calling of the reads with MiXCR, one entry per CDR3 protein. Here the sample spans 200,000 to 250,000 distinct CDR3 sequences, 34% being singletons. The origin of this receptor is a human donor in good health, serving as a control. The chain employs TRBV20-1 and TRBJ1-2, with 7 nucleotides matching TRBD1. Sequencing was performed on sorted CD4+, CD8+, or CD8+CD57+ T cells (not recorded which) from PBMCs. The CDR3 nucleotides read TGCAGTGCTAGTCAGGGGGATTCTGGCTACACCTTC. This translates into CSASQGDSGYTF.